Listed here are 5 T cell receptor beta chains from one sample, sequenced in a study of cytomegalovirus exposure and HLA in healthy donors. PCR employed 60 Vbeta and 13 Jbeta primers. Clones were read by immunoSEQ multiplex PCR, and TCRdb kept only the in-frame ones, dropping some. The sample lists some 130,000 clones, about 85% seen once, with more than 1.5% in the top ten. The sequenced sample was PBMCs. The receptors were gathered from a boy younger than 18 in good health and CMV-seronegative.

The V call is TRBV7-2, the J call TRBJ1-1, with a tentative D call TRBD1 (6 bases). The CDR3 loop spans 14 amino acids. Trimming removed 2 bases from V and 7 bases from J, with 14 bases in between. Germline V lookup: CDR1 SGHTA, CDR2 FQGNSA. Here the CDR3 DNA reads TGTGCCAGCAGCTTACCTGAGGACAGCTATGAAGCTTTCTTT. Amino acid sequence: CASSLPEDSYEAFF.

Worth noting for this clone: A junction end diverges from the germline sequence, so it may reflect a read error. The chain links TRBV7-7 to TRBJ2-5, with a weak D call TRBD2 (5 bases). The CDR3 extends over 14 amino acids. Looked up from germline, CDR1 is SSHAT and CDR2 is FNYEAQ (reference sequence). CDR3 in amino acids: CASSLANRQETQYF. The CDR3 nucleotides read TGTGCTAGCAGCTTAGCGAACAGACAAGAGACCCAGTACTTC.

The V call is TRBV15, the J call TRBJ2-1, with no clear D. Germline lookup yields CDR1 LNHNV and CDR2 YYDKDF (reference sequence). The CDR3 has 13 amino acids. With 4 bases removed from V and 3 bases from J, the gap between germline ends came to 7 bases. CDR3 loop: CATSTRGYNEQFF. The CDR3 nucleotides read TGTGCCACCAGCACCCGAGGCTACAATGAGCAGTTCTTC.

The chain's CDR3 is CASSLWAGRDTGELFF. DNA of the CDR3: TGTGCCAGCAGCTTATGGGCAGGGAGGGACACCGGGGAGCTGTTTTTT. J is TRBJ2-2 and V is TRBV7-3, with TRBD2 matching 7 bases. CDR1 is SGHTA and CDR2 is FQGTGA in the germline V gene. V was clipped by 2 bases and J by 3 bases; unmatched bases: 6. The CDR3 covers 16 residues.

The chain couples TRBV4-3 to TRBJ1-2; 7 bases map to TRBD1. The CDR3 is made up of 15 amino acids. Unmatched junction bases numbered 8, after V lost 3 bases and J lost 4 bases. Germline V gives CDR1 LGHNA, CDR2 YSLEER. CDR3: CASSQLPGQIYGYTF. The CDR3 nucleotides are TGCGCCAGCAGCCAGTTACCGGGACAGATCTATGGCTACACCTTC.